This T cell receptor beta chain came from a study of blood T cell repertoires in COVID-19. The V end lost 0 bases, the J end lost 8 bases, and 13 bases lay between the germline ends. The CDR3 sequence is 14 residues long. The germline CDR1 and CDR2 sequences are LNHNV and YYDKDF (reference sequence). Measured with immunoSEQ multiplex PCR; TCRdb has only the in-frame clones, and not every one. The repertoire holds over 450,000 clones, with roughly 89% as singletons. The gene calls are TRBV15 and TRBJ1-2; D unclear. This sequence originates from a woman between 50 and 59 years old with COVID-19, enrolled during active disease. The sample was peripheral blood. The CDR3 loop is CATSRDENSLGYTF. The DNA of the CDR3 is TGTGCCACCAGCAGAGACGAAAACAGCCTCGGCTACACCTTC.